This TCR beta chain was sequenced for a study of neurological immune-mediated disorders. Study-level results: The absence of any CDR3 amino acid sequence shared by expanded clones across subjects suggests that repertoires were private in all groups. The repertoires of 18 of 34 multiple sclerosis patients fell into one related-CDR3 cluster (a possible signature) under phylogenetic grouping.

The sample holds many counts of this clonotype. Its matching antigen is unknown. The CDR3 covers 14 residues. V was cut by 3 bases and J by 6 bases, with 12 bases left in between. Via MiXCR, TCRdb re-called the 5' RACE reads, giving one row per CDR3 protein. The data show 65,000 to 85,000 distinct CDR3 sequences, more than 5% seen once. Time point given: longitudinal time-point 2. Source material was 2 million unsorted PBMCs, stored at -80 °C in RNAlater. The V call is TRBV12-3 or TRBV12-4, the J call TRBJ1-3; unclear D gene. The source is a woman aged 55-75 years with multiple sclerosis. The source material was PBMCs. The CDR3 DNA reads TGTGCCAGCAGTTTCGCGGACGCGGCAAACACCATATATTTT. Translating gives CASSFADAANTIYF.